What follows is one T cell receptor beta chain and its context. Its target is unknown. The source of the sample is a study of OX40 agonist ivuxolimab in advanced cancers. Study summary: Three individuals attained partial responses, comprising one hepatocellular carcinoma case and two cutaneous melanoma cases. Study-wide points: Clonal expansion by week 6 occurred in CD4+ and CD8+ blood T cells (at 0.1 to 3.0 mg/kg). Averaged across samples, CD8+ T cells carried more expanded clones than CD4+ did.

Produced via immunoSEQ multiplex PCR; TCRdb's table is partial and in-frame only. The sample has roughly 30,000 clones, 80% to 95% seen once. Germline loops: CDR1 MNHEY, CDR2 SVGAGI. This CDR3 spans 14 amino acids. V lost 10 bases and J lost 8; bases outside the gene matches: 11. Patients were ruled out by autoimmune disease history or systemic immunosuppression. This chain uses TRBV6-5 with TRBJ1-2; TRBD1 matches at 12 bases. The sequence was obtained from an adult with an advanced solid tumor such as melanoma, head and neck, liver or kidney cancer. Sequences were derived from CD4+ or CD8+ T cells sorted from blood, sampled in a trial of the OX40 agonist ivuxolimab. The CDR3 region is CATGQGAYYGGYTF. As DNA, the CDR3 is TGTGCCACGGGACAGGGGGCATACTATGGAGGCTACACCTTC.